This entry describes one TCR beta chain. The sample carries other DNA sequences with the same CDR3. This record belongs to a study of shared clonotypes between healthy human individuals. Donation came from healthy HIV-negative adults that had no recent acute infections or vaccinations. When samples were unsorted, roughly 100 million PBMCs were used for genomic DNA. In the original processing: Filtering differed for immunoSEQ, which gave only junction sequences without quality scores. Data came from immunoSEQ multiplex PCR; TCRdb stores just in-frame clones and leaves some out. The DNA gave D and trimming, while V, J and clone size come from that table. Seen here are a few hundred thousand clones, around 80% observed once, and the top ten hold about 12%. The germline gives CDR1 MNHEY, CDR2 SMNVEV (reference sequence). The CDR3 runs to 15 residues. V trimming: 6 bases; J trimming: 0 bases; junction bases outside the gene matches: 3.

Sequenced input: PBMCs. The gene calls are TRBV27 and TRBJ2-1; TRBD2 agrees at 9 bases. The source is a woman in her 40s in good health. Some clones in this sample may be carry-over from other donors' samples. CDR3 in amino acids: CASRLSGSSYNEQFF. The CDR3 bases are TGTGCCAGCAGACTTAGCGGGAGCTCCTACAATGAGCAGTTCTTC.